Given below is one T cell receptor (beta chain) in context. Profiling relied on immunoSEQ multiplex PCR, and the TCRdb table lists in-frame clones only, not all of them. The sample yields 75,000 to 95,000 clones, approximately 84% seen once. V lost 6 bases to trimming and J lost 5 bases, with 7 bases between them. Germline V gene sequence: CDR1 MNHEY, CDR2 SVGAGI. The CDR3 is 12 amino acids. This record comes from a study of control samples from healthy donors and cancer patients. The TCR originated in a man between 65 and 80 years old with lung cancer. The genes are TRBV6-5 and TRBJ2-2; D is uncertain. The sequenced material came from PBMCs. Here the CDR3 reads CASSGWTGELFF. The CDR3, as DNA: TGTGCCAGCAGCGGATGGACCGGGGAGCTGTTTTTT.